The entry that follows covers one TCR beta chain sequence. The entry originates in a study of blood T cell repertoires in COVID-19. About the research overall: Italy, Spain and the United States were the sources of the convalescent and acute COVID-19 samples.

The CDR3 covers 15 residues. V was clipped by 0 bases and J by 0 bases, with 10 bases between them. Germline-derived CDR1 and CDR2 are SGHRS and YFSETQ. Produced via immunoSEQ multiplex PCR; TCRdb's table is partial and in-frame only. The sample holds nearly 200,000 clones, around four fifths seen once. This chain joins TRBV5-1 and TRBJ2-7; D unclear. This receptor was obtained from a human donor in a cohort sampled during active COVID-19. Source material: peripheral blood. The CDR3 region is CASSLDSRSSYEQYF. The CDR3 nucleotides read TGCGCCAGCAGCTTGGACTCGCGAAGCTCCTACGAGCAGTACTTC.